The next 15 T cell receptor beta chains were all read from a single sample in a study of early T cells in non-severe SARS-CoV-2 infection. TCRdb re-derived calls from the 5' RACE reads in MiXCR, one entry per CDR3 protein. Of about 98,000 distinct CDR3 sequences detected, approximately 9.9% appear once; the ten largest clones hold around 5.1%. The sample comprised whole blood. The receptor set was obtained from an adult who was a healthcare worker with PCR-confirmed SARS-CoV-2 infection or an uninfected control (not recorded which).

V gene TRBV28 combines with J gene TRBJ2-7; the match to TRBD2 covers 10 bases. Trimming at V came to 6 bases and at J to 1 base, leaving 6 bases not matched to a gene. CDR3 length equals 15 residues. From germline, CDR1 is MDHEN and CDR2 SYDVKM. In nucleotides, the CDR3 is TGTGCCAGCAGATCCCCTAGCGGGAGTTCCTACGAGCAGTACTTC. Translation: CASRSPSGSSYEQYF. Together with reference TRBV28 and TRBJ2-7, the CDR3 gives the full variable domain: DVKVTQSSRYLVKRTGEKVFLECVQDMDHENMFWYRQDPGLGLRLIYFSYDVKMKEKGDIPEGYSVSREKKERFSLILESASTNQTSMYLCASRSPSGSSYEQYFGPGTRLTVT.

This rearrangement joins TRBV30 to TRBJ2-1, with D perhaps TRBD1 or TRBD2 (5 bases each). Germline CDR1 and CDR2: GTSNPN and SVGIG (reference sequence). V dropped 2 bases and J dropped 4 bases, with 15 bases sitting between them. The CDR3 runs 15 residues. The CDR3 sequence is CAWSSPGPLYNEQFF. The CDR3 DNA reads TGTGCCTGGAGTTCACCGGGACCGTTATACAATGAGCAGTTCTTC.

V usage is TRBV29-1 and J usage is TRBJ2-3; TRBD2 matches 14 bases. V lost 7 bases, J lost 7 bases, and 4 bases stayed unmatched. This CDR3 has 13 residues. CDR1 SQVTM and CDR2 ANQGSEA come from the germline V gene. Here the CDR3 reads CSGGLAGENTQYF. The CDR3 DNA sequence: TGCAGCGGGGGACTAGCGGGAGAAAATACGCAGTATTTT.

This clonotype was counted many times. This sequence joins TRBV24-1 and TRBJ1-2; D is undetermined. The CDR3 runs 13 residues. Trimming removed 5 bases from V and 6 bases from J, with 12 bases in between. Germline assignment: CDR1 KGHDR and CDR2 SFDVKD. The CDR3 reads CATSVRGSDGYTF. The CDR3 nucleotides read TGTGCCACCAGTGTAAGAGGGAGTGATGGCTACACCTTC.

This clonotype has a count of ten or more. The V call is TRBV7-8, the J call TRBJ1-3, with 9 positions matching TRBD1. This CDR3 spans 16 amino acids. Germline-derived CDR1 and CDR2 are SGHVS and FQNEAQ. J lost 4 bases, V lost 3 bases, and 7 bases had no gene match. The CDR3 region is CASSFRDRVGGNTIYF. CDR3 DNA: TGTGCCAGCAGCTTTCGGGACAGGGTGGGAGGAAACACCATATATTTT.

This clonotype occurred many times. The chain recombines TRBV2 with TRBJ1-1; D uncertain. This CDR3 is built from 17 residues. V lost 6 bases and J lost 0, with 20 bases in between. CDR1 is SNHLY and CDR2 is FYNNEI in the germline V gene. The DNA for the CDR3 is TGTGCCAGCAGCACGCCGGTAGGCAGAACCCTGAACACTGAAGCTTTCTTT. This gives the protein CASSTPVGRTLNTEAFF.

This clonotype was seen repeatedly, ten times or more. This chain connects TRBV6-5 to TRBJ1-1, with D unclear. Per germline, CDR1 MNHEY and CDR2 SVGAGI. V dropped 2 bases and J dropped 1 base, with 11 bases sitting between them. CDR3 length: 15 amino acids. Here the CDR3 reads CASSYGPGQNTEAFF. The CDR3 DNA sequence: TGTGCCAGCAGTTACGGCCCGGGCCAGAACACTGAAGCTTTCTTT.

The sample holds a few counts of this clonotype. The CDR3 sequence is CASSTRRTRNEQFF. DNA of the CDR3: TGTGCCAGCAGCACCCGCCGTACTAGGAATGAGCAGTTCTTC. The chain carries TRBV7-2 and TRBJ2-1, with D perhaps matching TRBD2 (5 bases). This CDR3 is 14 amino acids long. Per germline, CDR1 SGHTA and CDR2 FQGNSA. Trimming removed 5 bases at V and 7 bases at J, with 15 bases between.

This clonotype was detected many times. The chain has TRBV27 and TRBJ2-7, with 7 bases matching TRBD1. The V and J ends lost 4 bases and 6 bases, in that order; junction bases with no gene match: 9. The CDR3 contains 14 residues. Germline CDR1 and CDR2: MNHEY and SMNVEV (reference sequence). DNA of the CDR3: TGTGCCAGCAGTTCAACAAGACAGGGTCTCGAGCAGTACTTC. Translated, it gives CASSSTRQGLEQYF.

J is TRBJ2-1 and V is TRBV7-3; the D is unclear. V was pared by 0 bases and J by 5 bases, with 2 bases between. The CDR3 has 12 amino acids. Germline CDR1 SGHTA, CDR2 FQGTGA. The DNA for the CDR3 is TGTGCCAGCAGCTTAACCAACAATGAGCAGTTCTTC. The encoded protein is CASSLTNNEQFF.

CDR3 sequence reads: CSVEKPGREKLFF. In nucleotides, the CDR3 is TGCAGCGTTGAAAAGCCAGGACGTGAAAAACTGTTTTTT. V and J are TRBV29-1 and TRBJ1-4, with D unclear. V was shortened by 2 bases and J by 7 bases, with 11 bases between the two germline ends. This CDR3 is 13 amino acids long. CDR1 is SQVTM, CDR2 ANQGSEA, per germline.

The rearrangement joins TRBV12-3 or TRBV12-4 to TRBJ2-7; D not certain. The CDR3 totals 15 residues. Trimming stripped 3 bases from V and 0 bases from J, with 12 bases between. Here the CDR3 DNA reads TGTGCCAGCAGTTTTTCTGGCAGGCCCTCCTACGAGCAGTACTTC. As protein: CASSFSGRPSYEQYF.

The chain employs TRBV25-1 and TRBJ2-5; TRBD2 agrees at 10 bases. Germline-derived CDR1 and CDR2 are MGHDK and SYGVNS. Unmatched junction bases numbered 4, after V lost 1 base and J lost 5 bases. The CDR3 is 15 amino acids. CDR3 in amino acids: CASSESTSGKETQYF. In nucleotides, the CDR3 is TGTGCCAGCAGTGAATCTACTAGCGGGAAGGAGACCCAGTACTTC. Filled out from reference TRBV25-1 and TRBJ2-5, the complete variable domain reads EADIYQTPRYLVIGTGKKITLECSQTMGHDKMYWYQQDPGMELHLIHYSYGVNSTEKGDLSSESTVSRIRTEHFPLTLESARPSHTSQYLCASSESTSGKETQYFGPGTRLLVL.

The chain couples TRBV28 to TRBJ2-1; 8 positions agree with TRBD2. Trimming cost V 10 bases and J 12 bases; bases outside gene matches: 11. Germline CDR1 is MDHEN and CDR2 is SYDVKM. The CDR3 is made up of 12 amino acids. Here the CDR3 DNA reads TGTGCCACCGGGATTAGCGGGGCGGGGCAGTTCTTC. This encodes CATGISGAGQFF.

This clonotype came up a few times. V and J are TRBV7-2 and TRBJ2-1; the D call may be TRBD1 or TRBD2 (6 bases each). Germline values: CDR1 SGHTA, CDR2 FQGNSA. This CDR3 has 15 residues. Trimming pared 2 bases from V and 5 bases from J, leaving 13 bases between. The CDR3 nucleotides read TGTGCCAGCAGCTTAATACGGGGGCCTGACAATGAGCAGTTCTTC. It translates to CASSLIRGPDNEQFF.